These 30 T cell receptor beta chains came from one sample sequenced in a study of shared clonotypes between healthy human individuals. Data came from immunoSEQ multiplex PCR; TCRdb stores just in-frame clones and leaves some out. Of around 610,000 clones in the sample, approximately 96% were seen once. Naive CD8 cells lacked CD45RO, underwent positive selection for CCR7 and left out terminally differentiated effector memory CD45RA+ cells. Sequencing used naive CD8+ T cells sorted from blood. The source is a woman under 40 in good health.

The rearrangement links TRBV19 to TRBJ1-4; D unclear. The CDR3 totals 17 residues. Trimming stripped 9 bases from V and 2 bases from J, with 22 bases between. The germline gives CDR1 LNHDA, CDR2 SQIVND (reference sequence). CDR3 sequence (DNA): TGTGCCAGCAATGATCCCTTAACCGGACGGACTAATGAAAAACTGTTTTTT. As protein: CASNDPLTGRTNEKLFF.

This chain joins TRBV27 and TRBJ2-7; 8 positions agree with TRBD1. V shed 7 bases, J shed 7 bases, and the junction held 9 bases outside the gene matches. Germline V lookup: CDR1 MNHEY, CDR2 SMNVEV (reference sequence). The CDR3 is 13 amino acids. CDR3 DNA sequence: TGTGCCAGCATACCCTACACAGGGGGAGAGCAGTACTTC. Its protein product is CASIPYTGGEQYF.

The genes are TRBV5-7 and TRBJ2-5, with 9 positions matching TRBD1. TRBV5-7 is an ORF, with its function uncertain. The CDR3 extends over 16 amino acids. Trimming at V came to 4 bases and at J to 3 bases, leaving 10 bases not matched to a gene. CDR3 loop: CASSLGLTGGEETQYF. DNA of the CDR3: TGTGCCAGCAGCCTGGGTTTGACAGGGGGAGAAGAGACCCAGTACTTC.

The chain recombines TRBV7-9 with TRBJ1-2; D is unresolved. This CDR3 contains 13 residues. V was cut by 5 bases and J by 6 bases, with 13 bases left in between. The germline V gene has CDR1 SEHNR and CDR2 FQNEAQ (reference sequence). The CDR3 coding sequence is TGTGCCAGCAGCGCCTCGGGTCTCGATGGCTACACCTTC. Encoded protein: CASSASGLDGYTF.

This clone was seen only once. V usage is TRBV15 and J usage is TRBJ2-3; 12 bases map to TRBD2. CDR1 and CDR2 from the germline V gene are LNHNV and YYDKDF (reference sequence). This CDR3 has 17 residues. V shed 1 base, J shed 4 bases, and the junction held 6 bases outside the gene matches. CDR3 coding DNA: TGTGCCACCAGCAGAGTAGCCCTAGCGGGAGGGGCAGATACGCAGTATTTT. Residues: CATSRVALAGGADTQYF. The full variable domain, completed using reference TRBV15 and TRBJ2-3, is DAMVIQNPRYQVTQFGKPVTLSCSQTLNHNVMYWYQQKSSQAPKLLFHYYDKDFNNEADTPDNFQSRRPNTSFCFLDIRSPGLGDTAMYLCATSRVALAGGADTQYFGPGTRLTVL.

This sequence joins TRBV7-9 and TRBJ1-4; no firm D call. Germline V lookup: CDR1 SEHNR, CDR2 FQNEAQ (reference sequence). The CDR3 has 14 amino acids. Trimming stripped 5 bases from V and 6 bases from J, with 13 bases between. CDR3 region: CASSPGTGDEKLFF. The DNA for the CDR3 is TGTGCCAGCAGCCCCGGAACTGGGGATGAAAAACTGTTTTTT.

The chain uses TRBV4-1 and TRBJ2-7; possible D gene TRBD1, 6 bases. Germline V gene lookup returns CDR1 MGHRA and CDR2 YSYEKL. Deletions cut 1 base from V and 0 bases from J, with 16 bases between. This CDR3 is built from 17 residues. The CDR3 sequence: CASSQGEGVSSSYEQYF. CDR3 DNA sequence: TGCGCCAGCAGCCAAGGCGAGGGGGTGTCAAGCTCCTACGAGCAGTACTTC.

This chain joins TRBV9 and TRBJ2-7, with a weak D call TRBD2 (6 bases). There are 14 residues in the CDR3. V dropped 0 bases and J dropped 4 bases, with 11 bases sitting between them. Looked up from germline, CDR1 is SGDLS and CDR2 is YYNGEE. This CDR3 reads CASSVAGSGYEQYF. The CDR3 coding sequence is TGTGCCAGCAGCGTAGCGGGAAGCGGGTACGAGCAGTACTTC.

The chain joins TRBV27 to TRBJ2-2; D unresolved. The CDR3 is made up of 13 amino acids. Germline V gene sequence: CDR1 MNHEY, CDR2 SMNVEV (reference sequence). Trimming removed 5 bases from V and 7 bases from J, with 11 bases in between. The CDR3 reads CASSPLTIGELFF. The CDR3 region has the DNA TGTGCCAGCAGTCCCCTAACGATCGGGGAGCTGTTTTTT.

V and J are TRBV9 and TRBJ2-1; D possibly uses TRBD1 or TRBD2 (5 bases each). Germline V gene sequence: CDR1 SGDLS, CDR2 YYNGEE. V was trimmed by 4 bases and J by 0 bases, leaving 23 bases between them. This CDR3 has 19 amino acids. The DNA for the CDR3 is TGTGCCAGCAGCTTTGGGACGTCGAAGCGTCCCGTCTCCTACAATGAGCAGTTCTTC. Encoded protein: CASSFGTSKRPVSYNEQFF.

This chain joins TRBV7-9 and TRBJ2-1; 10 positions match TRBD2. The junction had 11 bases not matched to a gene; V was cut back by 7 bases and J by 8 bases. This CDR3 has 15 amino acids. CDR1 is SEHNR, CDR2 FQNEAQ, per germline (reference sequence). Here the CDR3 DNA reads TGTGCCAGCATTATAGCGGGAGGCCCGGGGGATGAGCAGTTCTTC. It specifies CASIIAGGPGDEQFF.

The chain uses TRBV18 and TRBJ2-7, with 16 bases identical to TRBD2. V was pared by 3 bases and J by 0 bases, with 5 bases of the junction left unmatched. CDR3 size: 18 residues. The germline V gene encodes CDR1 KGHSH and CDR2 LQKENI. CDR3: CASSPGTSGRESSYEQYF. The CDR3 DNA is TGTGCCAGCTCACCGGGGACTAGCGGGAGGGAAAGCTCCTACGAGCAGTACTTC.

V and J are TRBV27 and TRBJ2-3; 10 nucleotides align to TRBD1. Germline assignment: CDR1 MNHEY and CDR2 SMNVEV (reference sequence). With 4 bases clipped from V and 1 base from J, the junction kept 5 bases outside the gene matches. The length of the CDR3 is 16 residues. The CDR3 reads CASSSSTGGGTDTQYF. CDR3 DNA sequence: TGTGCCAGCAGTTCCTCGACAGGGGGCGGCACAGATACGCAGTATTTT.

Only one count was recorded for this clone. CDR3 bases: TGCAGCGTTGAACAGGACTCCTACGAGCAGTACTTC. This sequence encodes CSVEQDSYEQYF. The genes are TRBV29-1 and TRBJ2-7; D remains ambiguous. Germline V lookup: CDR1 SQVTM, CDR2 ANQGSEA. Between the trimmed V and J ends, which lost 2 bases and 0 bases, there was a span of 5 bases. This CDR3 has 12 amino acids.

This chain uses TRBV9 with TRBJ1-5; perhaps TRBD1 as D (6 bases). V lost 0 bases to trimming and J lost 4 bases, with 11 bases between them. This CDR3 region has 15 residues. Germline V lookup: CDR1 SGDLS, CDR2 YYNGEE. CDR3 protein: CASSVEAGVNQPQHF. The DNA of the CDR3 is TGTGCCAGCAGCGTAGAGGCAGGGGTAAATCAGCCCCAGCATTTT.

The chain combines TRBV11-2 with TRBJ1-3; maybe TRBD1 (5 bases). CDR3 length: 15 residues. V lost 2 bases and J lost 2, with 10 bases in between. Looked up from germline, CDR1 is SGHAT and CDR2 is FQNNGV. The DNA for the CDR3 is TGTGCCAGCAGCTTATGGGCGGGGGCTGGAAACACCATATATTTT. Translation: CASSLWAGAGNTIYF. Drawing the rest from reference TRBV11-2 and TRBJ1-3, the complete variable domain is EAGVAQSPRYKIIEKRQSVAFWCNPISGHATLYWYQQILGQGPKLLIQFQNNGVVDDSQLPKDRFSAERLKGVDSTLKIQPAKLEDSAVYLCASSLWAGAGNTIYFGEGSWLTVV.

This rearrangement joins TRBV27 to TRBJ1-4, with TRBD1 matching 8 bases. The germline V gene encodes CDR1 MNHEY and CDR2 SMNVEV (reference sequence). Trimming at V came to 7 bases and at J to 3 bases, leaving 4 bases not matched to a gene. This CDR3 spans 14 amino acids. The CDR3 loop reads CASTAGGSNEKLFF. For the CDR3, the DNA is TGTGCCAGCACAGCAGGGGGCTCTAATGAAAAACTGTTTTTT.

CDR3 coding DNA: TGTGCCAGCAGACCGGGACAGAGCTCCTACGAGCAGTACTTC. Its translation: CASRPGQSSYEQYF. The chain combines TRBV28 with TRBJ2-7; TRBD1 aligns across 7 bases. The germline V gene encodes CDR1 MDHEN and CDR2 SYDVKM. The CDR3 is 14 amino acids. After removal of 6 bases from V and 0 bases from J, the junction contained 5 bases not matched to a gene.

This clone was seen more than once but under ten times. The chain joins TRBV19 to TRBJ1-1; D is unresolved. Germline CDR1 reads LNHDA; CDR2 reads SQIVND (reference sequence). This CDR3 region has 13 residues. Trimming stripped 7 bases from V and 1 base from J, with 10 bases between. CDR3 sequence (DNA): TGTGCCAGTAACCCGACACCGAACACTGAAGCTTTCTTT. Translated: CASNPTPNTEAFF.

Here the CDR3 reads CASSEVLDSTYEQYF. CDR3 DNA: TGTGCCAGCAGTGAAGTACTAGACAGTACCTACGAGCAGTACTTC. The genes are TRBV2 and TRBJ2-7, with D possibly called TRBD1 or TRBD2 (5 bases each). This CDR3 has 15 amino acids. The germline V and J ends were trimmed by 1 base and 2 bases, with 12 bases remaining between them. Germline-derived CDR1 and CDR2 are SNHLY and FYNNEI.

V gene TRBV7-9 combines with J gene TRBJ2-1, with D unclear. CDR3 length equals 14 residues. V was clipped by 2 bases and J by 4 bases, with 9 bases between them. In germline, CDR1 is SEHNR, CDR2 FQNEAQ (reference sequence). The DNA of the CDR3 is TGTGCCAGCAGCTTACCGGGCATTTACAATGAGCAGTTCTTC. Translation: CASSLPGIYNEQFF.

The rearrangement uses TRBV7-9 and TRBJ2-5; D possibly matches TRBD1 or TRBD2 (6 bases each). CDR1 SEHNR and CDR2 FQNEAQ come from the germline V gene (reference sequence). The CDR3 is 16 residues long. V was pared by 0 bases and J by 1 base, with 12 bases between. The CDR3 region is CASSLAAPGAQETQYF. The CDR3 bases are TGTGCCAGCAGCTTAGCGGCCCCGGGGGCCCAAGAGACCCAGTACTTC.

The chain has TRBV7-9 and TRBJ2-7; TRBD2 aligns across 7 bases. V shed 7 bases and J 5 bases; nucleotides not matched to a gene: 11. Germline V gene lookup returns CDR1 SEHNR and CDR2 FQNEAQ (reference sequence). This CDR3 contains 14 residues. CDR3 DNA sequence: TGTGCCAGCAATCCTAGCGGAGCGGTTCACGAGCAGTACTTC. It specifies CASNPSGAVHEQYF.

The chain joins TRBV9 to TRBJ2-1; D unclear. The CDR3 runs 14 residues. CDR1 is SGDLS and CDR2 is YYNGEE in the germline V gene. Trimming shortened V by 4 bases and J by 7 bases, and 15 bases separated the two germline ends. The DNA for the CDR3 is TGTGCCAGCAGCCCCAGTGTGGAGTTAAATGAGCAGTTCTTC. This gives the protein CASSPSVELNEQFF.

This clone was seen only once. The chain has TRBV2 and TRBJ2-1; D remains unclear. V was clipped by 1 base and J by 4 bases, with 2 bases between them. Germline V gene data show CDR1 as SNHLY and CDR2 as FYNNEI. The length of the CDR3 is 12 residues. DNA of the CDR3: TGTGCCAGCAGTGAAGTGTACAATGAGCAGTTCTTC. Its translation is CASSEVYNEQFF. Variable domain in full (rest from reference TRBV2 and TRBJ2-1): EPEVTQTPSHQVTQMGQEVILRCVPISNHLYFYWYRQILGQKVEFLVSFYNNEISEKSEIFDDQFSVERPDGSNFTLKIRSTKLEDSAMYFCASSEVYNEQFFGPGTRLTVL.

The J gene is TRBJ1-1, the V gene TRBV27; 10 nucleotides match TRBD1. Unmatched junction bases numbered 8, after V lost 5 bases and J lost 5 bases. CDR1 is MNHEY and CDR2 is SMNVEV in the germline V gene (reference sequence). The CDR3 extends over 15 amino acids. The CDR3 DNA reads as TGTGCCAGCAGTACCACCCGGGACAGGGGAACTGAAGCTTTCTTT. Its protein is CASSTTRDRGTEAFF.

The V call is TRBV25-1, the J call TRBJ1-4; D is undetermined. Germline CDR1 MGHDK, CDR2 SYGVNS. The CDR3 has 11 amino acids. V was pared by 2 bases and J by 10 bases, with 5 bases between. CDR3: CASSEGRKLFF. CDR3 nucleotides: TGTGCCAGCAGTGAAGGTCGAAAACTGTTTTTT.

The CDR3 sequence is CASRIEGFEAFF. CDR3 DNA: TGTGCCAGCAGGATAGAGGGGTTCGAAGCTTTCTTT. V gene TRBV28 combines with J gene TRBJ1-1; D possibly corresponds to TRBD1 (5 bases). There are 12 residues in the CDR3. V was clipped by 6 bases and J by 8 bases, with 13 bases between them. Per germline, CDR1 MDHEN and CDR2 SYDVKM.

The DNA for the CDR3 is TGCGCCAGCAGCTTGGTGGGACAGGGATTGTACACTGAAGCTTTCTTT. Protein sequence: CASSLVGQGLYTEAFF. The chain recombines TRBV5-1 with TRBJ1-1, with 9 bases identical to TRBD1. J was trimmed by 3 bases and V by 0 bases; bases with no gene match: 6. CDR1 and CDR2 (germline): SGHRS, YFSETQ. This CDR3 region has 16 residues.

The CDR3 loop is CASRGGGQSSYNEQFF. The CDR3 DNA is TGTGCCAGCAGGGGTGGGGGGCAAAGCTCCTACAATGAGCAGTTCTTC. The chain is built from TRBV5-8 and TRBJ2-1; the D call may be TRBD1 or TRBD2 (6 bases each). The CDR3 loop spans 16 amino acids. V lost 5 bases and J 0 bases, leaving 15 bases between the germline ends. Germline CDR1 is SGHTS and CDR2 is YDEGEE.